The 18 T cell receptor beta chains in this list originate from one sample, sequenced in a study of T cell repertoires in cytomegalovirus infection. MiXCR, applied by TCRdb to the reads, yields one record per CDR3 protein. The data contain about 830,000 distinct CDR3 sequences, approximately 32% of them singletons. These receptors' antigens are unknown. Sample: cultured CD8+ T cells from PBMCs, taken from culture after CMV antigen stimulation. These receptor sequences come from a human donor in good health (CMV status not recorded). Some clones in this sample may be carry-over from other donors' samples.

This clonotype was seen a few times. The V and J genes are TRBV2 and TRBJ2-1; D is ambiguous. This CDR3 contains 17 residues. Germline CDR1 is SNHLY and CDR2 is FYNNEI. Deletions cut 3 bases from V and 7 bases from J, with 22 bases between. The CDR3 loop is CASSDSYETPAGNEQFF. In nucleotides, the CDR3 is TGTGCCAGCAGTGATAGTTATGAGACTCCGGCCGGGAATGAGCAGTTCTTC.

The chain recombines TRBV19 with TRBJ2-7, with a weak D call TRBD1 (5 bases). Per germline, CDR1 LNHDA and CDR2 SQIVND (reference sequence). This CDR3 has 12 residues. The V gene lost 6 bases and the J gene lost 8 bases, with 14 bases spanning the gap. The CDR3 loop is CASSPGALQQYF. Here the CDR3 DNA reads TGTGCCAGTAGCCCTGGGGCATTGCAGCAGTACTTC.

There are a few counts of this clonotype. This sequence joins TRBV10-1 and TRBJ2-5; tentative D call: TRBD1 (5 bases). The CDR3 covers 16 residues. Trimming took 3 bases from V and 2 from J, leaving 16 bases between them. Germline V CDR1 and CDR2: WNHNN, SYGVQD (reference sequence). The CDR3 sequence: CASSDPAGLEQETQYF. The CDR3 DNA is TGCGCCAGCAGTGACCCGGCAGGGCTGGAACAAGAGACCCAGTACTTC.

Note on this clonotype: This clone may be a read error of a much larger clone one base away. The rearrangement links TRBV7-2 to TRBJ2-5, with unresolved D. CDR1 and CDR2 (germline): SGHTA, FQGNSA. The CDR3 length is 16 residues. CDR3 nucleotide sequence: TGTGCCAGCAGCTCCCGTATGCTAGGTATCCAAGAGCCCCAGTACTTC. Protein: CASSSRMLGIQEPQYF.

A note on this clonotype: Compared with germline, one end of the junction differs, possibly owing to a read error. The DNA of the CDR3 is TGTGCCAGCAGTTTTGGAGGTACTGGAGCTTTCTTT. Translating gives CASSFGGTGAFF. V usage is TRBV27 and J usage is TRBJ1-1, with D unclear. In germline, CDR1 is MNHEY, CDR2 SMNVEV (reference sequence). The CDR3 totals 12 residues.

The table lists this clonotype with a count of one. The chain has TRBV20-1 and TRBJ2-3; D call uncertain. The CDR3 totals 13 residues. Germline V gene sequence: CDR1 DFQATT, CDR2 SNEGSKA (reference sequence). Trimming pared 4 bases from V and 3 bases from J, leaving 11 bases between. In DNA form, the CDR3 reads TGCAGTGCTAAAGCGCTAATTACAGATACGCAGTATTTT. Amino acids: CSAKALITDTQYF.

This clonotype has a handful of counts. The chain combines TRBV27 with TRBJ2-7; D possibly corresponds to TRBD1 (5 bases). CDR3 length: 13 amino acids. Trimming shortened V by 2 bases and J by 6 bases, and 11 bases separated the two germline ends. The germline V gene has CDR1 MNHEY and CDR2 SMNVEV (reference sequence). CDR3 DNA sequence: TGTGCCAGCAGTTTAACAGGTTCCCGCGAGCAGTACTTC. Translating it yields CASSLTGSREQYF.

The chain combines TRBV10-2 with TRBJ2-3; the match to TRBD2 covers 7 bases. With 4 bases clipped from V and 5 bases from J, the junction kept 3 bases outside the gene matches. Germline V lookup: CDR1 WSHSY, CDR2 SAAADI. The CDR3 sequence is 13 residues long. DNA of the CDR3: TGCGCCAGCAGTGTGCGGGGGTTAGATACGCAGTATTTT. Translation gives CASSVRGLDTQYF.

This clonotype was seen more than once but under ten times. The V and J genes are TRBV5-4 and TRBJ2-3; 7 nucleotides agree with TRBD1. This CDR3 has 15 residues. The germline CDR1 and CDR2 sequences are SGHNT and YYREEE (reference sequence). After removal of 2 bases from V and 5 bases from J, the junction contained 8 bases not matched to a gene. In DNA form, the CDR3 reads TGTGCCAGCAGCTTAGAGCCCGACAGGGTAGATACGCAGTATTTT. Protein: CASSLEPDRVDTQYF.

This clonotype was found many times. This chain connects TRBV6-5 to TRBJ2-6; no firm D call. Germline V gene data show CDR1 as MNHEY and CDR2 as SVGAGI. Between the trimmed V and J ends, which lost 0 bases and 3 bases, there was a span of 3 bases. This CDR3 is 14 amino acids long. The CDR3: CASSYSVGANVLTF. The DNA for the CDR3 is TGTGCCAGCAGTTACTCAGTTGGGGCCAACGTCCTGACTTTC.

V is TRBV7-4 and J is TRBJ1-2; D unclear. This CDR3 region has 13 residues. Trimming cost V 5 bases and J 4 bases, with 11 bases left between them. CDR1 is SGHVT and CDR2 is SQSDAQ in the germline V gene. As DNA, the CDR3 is TGTGCCAGCAGCCTATTGGTGGTCTATGGCTACACCTTC. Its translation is CASSLLVVYGYTF.

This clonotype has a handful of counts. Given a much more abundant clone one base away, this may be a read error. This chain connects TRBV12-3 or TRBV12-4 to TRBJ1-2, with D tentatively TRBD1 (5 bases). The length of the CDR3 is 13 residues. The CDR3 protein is CANSFSGGYGYTF. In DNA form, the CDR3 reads TGTGCCAACAGTTTCTCTGGGGGCTATGGCTACACCTTC.

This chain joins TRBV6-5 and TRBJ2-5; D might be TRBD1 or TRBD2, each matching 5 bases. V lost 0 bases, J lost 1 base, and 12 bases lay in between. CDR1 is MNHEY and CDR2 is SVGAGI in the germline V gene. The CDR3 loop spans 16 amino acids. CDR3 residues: CASSYSGAGSQETQYF. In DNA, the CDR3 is TGTGCCAGCAGTTACTCCGGGGCAGGAAGCCAAGAGACCCAGTACTTC.

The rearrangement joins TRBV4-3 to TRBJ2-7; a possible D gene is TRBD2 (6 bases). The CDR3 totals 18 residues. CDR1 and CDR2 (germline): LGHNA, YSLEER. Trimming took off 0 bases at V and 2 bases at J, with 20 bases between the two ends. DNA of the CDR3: TGCGCCAGCAGCCAAGATAGTAATTGGAGGGCCGATGCCTACGAGCAGTACGTC. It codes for CASSQDSNWRADAYEQYV.

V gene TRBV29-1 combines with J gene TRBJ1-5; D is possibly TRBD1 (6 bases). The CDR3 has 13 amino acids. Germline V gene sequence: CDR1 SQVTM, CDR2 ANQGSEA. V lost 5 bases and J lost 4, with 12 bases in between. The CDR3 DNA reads TGCAGCGTTCCCGGGACACCTAATCAGCCCCAGCATTTT. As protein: CSVPGTPNQPQHF.

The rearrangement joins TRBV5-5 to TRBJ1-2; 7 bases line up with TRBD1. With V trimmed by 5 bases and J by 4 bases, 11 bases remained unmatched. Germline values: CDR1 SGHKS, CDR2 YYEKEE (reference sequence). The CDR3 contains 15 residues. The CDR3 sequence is CASRSTEQGSYGYTF. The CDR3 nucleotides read TGTGCCAGCAGGAGTACTGAACAGGGGAGCTATGGCTACACCTTC.

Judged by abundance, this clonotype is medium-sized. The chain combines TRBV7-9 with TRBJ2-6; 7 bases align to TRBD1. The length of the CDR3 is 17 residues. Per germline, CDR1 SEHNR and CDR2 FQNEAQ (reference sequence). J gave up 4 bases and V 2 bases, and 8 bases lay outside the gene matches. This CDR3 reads CASSLSETGFGANVLTF. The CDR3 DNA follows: TGTGCCAGCAGCTTAAGCGAGACAGGGTTCGGGGCCAACGTCCTGACTTTC. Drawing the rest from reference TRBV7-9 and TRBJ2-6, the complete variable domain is DTGVSQNPRHKITKRGQNVTFRCDPISEHNRLYWYRQTLGQGPEFLTYFQNEAQLEKSRLLSDRFSAERPKGSFSTLEIQRTEQGDSAMYLCASSLSETGFGANVLTFGAGSRLTVL.

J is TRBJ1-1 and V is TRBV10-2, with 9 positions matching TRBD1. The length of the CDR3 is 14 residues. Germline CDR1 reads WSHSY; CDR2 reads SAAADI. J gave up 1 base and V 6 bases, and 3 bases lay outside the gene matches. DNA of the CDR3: TGCGCCAGCAGACAGGGGGCGGAGAACACTGAAGCTTTCTTT. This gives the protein CASRQGAENTEAFF.